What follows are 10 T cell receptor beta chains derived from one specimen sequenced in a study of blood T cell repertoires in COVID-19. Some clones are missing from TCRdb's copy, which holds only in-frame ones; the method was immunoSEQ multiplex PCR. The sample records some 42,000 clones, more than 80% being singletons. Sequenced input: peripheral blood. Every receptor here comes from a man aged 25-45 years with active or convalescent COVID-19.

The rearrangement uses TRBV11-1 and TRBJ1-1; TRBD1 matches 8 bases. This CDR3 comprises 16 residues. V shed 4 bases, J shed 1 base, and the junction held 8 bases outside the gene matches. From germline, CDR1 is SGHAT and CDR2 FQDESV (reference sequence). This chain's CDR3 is CASSYSRTGRNTEAFF. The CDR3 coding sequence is TGTGCCAGCAGCTACTCCAGGACAGGGAGGAACACTGAAGCTTTCTTT. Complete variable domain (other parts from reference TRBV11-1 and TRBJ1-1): EAEVAQSPRYKITEKSQAVAFWCDPISGHATLYWYRQILGQGPELLVQFQDESVVDDSQLPKDRFSAERLKGVDSTLKIQPAELGDSAMYLCASSYSRTGRNTEAFFGQGTRLTVV.

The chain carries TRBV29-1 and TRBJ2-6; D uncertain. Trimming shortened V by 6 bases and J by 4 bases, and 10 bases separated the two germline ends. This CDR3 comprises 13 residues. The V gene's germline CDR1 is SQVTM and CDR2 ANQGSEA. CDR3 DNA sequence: TGCAGCGTAACAGTATCCGGGGCCAACGTCCTGACTTTC. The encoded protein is CSVTVSGANVLTF.

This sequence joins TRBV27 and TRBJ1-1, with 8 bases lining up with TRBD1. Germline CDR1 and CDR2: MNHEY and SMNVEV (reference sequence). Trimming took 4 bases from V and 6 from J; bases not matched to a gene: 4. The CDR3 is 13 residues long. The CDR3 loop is CASSSTGDAEAFF. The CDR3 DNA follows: TGTGCCAGCAGTTCGACAGGGGACGCTGAAGCTTTCTTT.

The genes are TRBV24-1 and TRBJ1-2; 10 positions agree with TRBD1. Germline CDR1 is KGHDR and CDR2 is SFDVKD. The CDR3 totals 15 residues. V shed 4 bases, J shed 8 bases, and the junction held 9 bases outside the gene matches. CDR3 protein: CATSESGTGDRGYTF. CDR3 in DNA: TGTGCCACCAGTGAGTCCGGGACAGGGGATCGAGGCTACACCTTC.

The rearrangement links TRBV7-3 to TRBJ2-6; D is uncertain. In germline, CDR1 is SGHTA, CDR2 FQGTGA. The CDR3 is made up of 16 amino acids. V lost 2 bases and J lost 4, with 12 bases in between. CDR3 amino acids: CASSLGGSSGANVLTF. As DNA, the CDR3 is TGTGCCAGCAGCTTAGGCGGCTCTTCCGGGGCCAACGTCCTGACTTTC.

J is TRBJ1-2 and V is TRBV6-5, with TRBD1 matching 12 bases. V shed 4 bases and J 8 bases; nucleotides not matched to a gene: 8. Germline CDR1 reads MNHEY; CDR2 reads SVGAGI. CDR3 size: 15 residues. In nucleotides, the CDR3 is TGTGCCAGCAGTTTCCCGGGACAGGGGGCAATCGGCTACACCTTC. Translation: CASSFPGQGAIGYTF.

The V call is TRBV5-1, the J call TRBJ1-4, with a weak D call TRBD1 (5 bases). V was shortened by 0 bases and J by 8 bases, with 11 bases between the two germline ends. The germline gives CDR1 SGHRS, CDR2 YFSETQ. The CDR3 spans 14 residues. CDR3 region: CASSLGNRGEKLFF. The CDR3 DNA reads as TGCGCCAGCAGCTTGGGCAACCGGGGGGAAAAACTGTTTTTT.

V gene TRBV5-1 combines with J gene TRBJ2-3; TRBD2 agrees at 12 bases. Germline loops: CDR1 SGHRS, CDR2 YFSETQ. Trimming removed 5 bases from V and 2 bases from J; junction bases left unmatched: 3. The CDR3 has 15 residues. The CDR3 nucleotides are TGCGCCAGCAGTCGGACTAGCGGGATCACAGATACGCAGTATTTT. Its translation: CASSRTSGITDTQYF.

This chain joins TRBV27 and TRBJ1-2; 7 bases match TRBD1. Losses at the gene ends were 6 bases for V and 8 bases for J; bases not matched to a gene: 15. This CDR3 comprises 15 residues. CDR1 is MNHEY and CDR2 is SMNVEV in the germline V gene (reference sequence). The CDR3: CASSSTQGPWEGYTF. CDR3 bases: TGTGCCAGCAGCTCTACACAGGGGCCCTGGGAGGGCTACACCTTC.

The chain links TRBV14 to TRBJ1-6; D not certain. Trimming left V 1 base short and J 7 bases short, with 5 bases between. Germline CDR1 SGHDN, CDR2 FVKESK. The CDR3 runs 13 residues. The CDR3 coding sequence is TGTGCCAGCAGCCAAGGGCTCAATTCACCCCTCCACTTT. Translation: CASSQGLNSPLHF.